The TCR beta chain described here comes from a study of beta chain features in type 1 diabetes. The sample holds a few counts of this clone. Germline-derived CDR1 and CDR2 are GTSNPN and SVGIG (reference sequence). The CDR3 is 14 amino acids. V lost 3 bases and J lost 2; bases outside the gene matches: 6. Expressed TCRB transcripts were sequenced because the entire RNA isolate underwent reverse transcription. Data came from immunoSEQ multiplex PCR; TCRdb stores just in-frame clones and leaves some out. In the table there are around 99,000 clones, 40% of which are singletons. The gene calls are TRBV30 and TRBJ2-7, with 8 bases identical to TRBD2. The receptor comes from a young woman in good health. The material sequenced was stem cell memory CD4+ T cells from blood. DNA of the CDR3: TGTGCCTGGAGGAAGACGGGAGGGCCCTACGAGCAGTACTTC. Protein product: CAWRKTGGPYEQYF.